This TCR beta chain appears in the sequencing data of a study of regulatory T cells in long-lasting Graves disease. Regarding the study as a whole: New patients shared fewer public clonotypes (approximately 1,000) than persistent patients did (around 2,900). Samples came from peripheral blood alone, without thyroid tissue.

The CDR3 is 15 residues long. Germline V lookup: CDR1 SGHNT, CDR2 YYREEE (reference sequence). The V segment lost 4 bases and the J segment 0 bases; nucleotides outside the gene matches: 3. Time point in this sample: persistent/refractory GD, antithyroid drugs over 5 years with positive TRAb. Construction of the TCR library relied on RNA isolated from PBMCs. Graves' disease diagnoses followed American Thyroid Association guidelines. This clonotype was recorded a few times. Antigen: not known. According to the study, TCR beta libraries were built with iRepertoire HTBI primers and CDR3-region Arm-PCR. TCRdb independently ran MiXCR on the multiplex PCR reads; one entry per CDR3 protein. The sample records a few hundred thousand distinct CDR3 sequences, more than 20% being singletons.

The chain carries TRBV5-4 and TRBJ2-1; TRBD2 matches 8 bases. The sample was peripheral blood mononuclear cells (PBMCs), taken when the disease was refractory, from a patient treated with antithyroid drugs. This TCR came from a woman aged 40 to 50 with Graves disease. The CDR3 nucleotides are TGTGCCAGCAGCCCGGGGGGGGACTCCTACAATGAGCAGTTCTTC. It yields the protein CASSPGGDSYNEQFF.